These T cell receptor beta chains were read from a single sample in a study of early T cells in non-severe SARS-CoV-2 infection. TCRdb recomputed calls from the 5' RACE reads with MiXCR, one row per CDR3 protein. The table has 74,000 or so distinct CDR3 sequences, roughly 12% seen once; the top ten hold around 1.1%. Input material: whole blood. These receptors were taken from an adult who was a healthcare worker with PCR-confirmed SARS-CoV-2 infection or an uninfected control (not recorded which). Both conserved end residues are part of each CDR3. Size values are once, few and many counts, or a class for expanded clones, and some rows have none.

TRBV12-3/TRBV12-4	many	TRBJ1-5	CASSDSGIPYQPQHF
TRBV6-5	many	TRBJ1-1	CASSFSGGTGTEAFF
TRBV15	many	TRBJ2-3	CATSREVPGSDTQYF
TRBV27	few	TRBJ1-1	CASLSVNTEAFF
TRBV10-3	many	TRBJ2-3	CAISESAGGPTDTQYF
TRBV2	.	TRBJ1-5	CASSGVPSNQPQHF
TRBV7-9	.	TRBJ1-5	CASSLSGDLNSNQPQHF
TRBV2	.	TRBJ1-1	CASKTGQTNTEAFF
TRBV12-2	many	TRBJ2-2	CASRTGTGDGNTGELFF
TRBV6-4	many	TRBJ2-3	CASSDSTSGGADTQYF
TRBV28	.	TRBJ2-5	CASGNGDQETQYF
TRBV20-1	.	TRBJ2-4	CSARGLAGSIQYF
TRBV20-1	.	TRBJ1-1	CSARSDSRITEAFF
TRBV7-2	.	TRBJ2-7	CASSDRLLSYEQYF
TRBV30	.	TRBJ1-4	CAWSVRSNEKLFF
TRBV29-1	.	TRBJ2-3	CSVVWVRGRADTQYF
TRBV29-1	many	TRBJ1-4	CSVSRDTNEKLFF
TRBV5-5	many	TRBJ1-1	CASSLGRGPNTEAFF
TRBV14	few	TRBJ1-4	CASSQPDRGEKLFF
TRBV28	.	TRBJ2-7	CASSFVGEAREQYF
TRBV10-2	.	TRBJ2-1	CASSDPTSGRTEQFF
TRBV18	.	TRBJ2-7	CASSPVGGRTPCEQYF
TRBV10-3	many	TRBJ2-7	CAIRGTSSYEQYF
TRBV7-9	many	TRBJ2-3	CASSRGLAGGPDTDTQYF
TRBV4-2	many	TRBJ2-7	CASSHLGAGASYEQYF
TRBV2	few	TRBJ1-1	CASSYWTANTEAFF
TRBV2	few	TRBJ2-3	CASSENQVLTDTQYF
TRBV12-3/TRBV12-4	.	TRBJ1-4	CASSLYKGATNEKLFF
TRBV19	few	TRBJ2-7	CASSPGLAGAREQYF
TRBV27	.	TRBJ2-2	CASSHLGVTGELFF
TRBV14	.	TRBJ2-2	CASSQLPNTGELFF
TRBV12-3/TRBV12-4	many	TRBJ1-2	CASSQGTAYGYTF
TRBV4-3	many	TRBJ2-1	CASSHLAAPYNEQFF
TRBV6-1	many	TRBJ2-7	CASSPDGAGGYEQYF
TRBV12-3/TRBV12-4	few	TRBJ2-5	CASSLQGYQETQYF
TRBV29-1	few	TRBJ1-2	CSVSGGDGYTF
TRBV7-8	many	TRBJ2-1	CASSQSRSYNEQFF
TRBV27	many	TRBJ2-5	CASSGGETQYF
TRBV5-8	many	TRBJ2-3	CASSFGLAGAWEDTQYF
TRBV27	many	TRBJ2-7	CASSPPGQGNYEQYF
TRBV7-9	many	TRBJ1-1	CASSSTLWGNTEAFF
TRBV3-1	once	TRBJ2-7	CASSQTVNYEQYF
TRBV10-2	.	TRBJ2-2	CASSEIFWGNNTGELFF
TRBV11-2	few	TRBJ2-7	CASSHPGASPSGYEQYF
TRBV5-1	many	TRBJ2-5	CASSAGLAGEETQYF
TRBV2	few	TRBJ1-2	CASSNWGDGYTF